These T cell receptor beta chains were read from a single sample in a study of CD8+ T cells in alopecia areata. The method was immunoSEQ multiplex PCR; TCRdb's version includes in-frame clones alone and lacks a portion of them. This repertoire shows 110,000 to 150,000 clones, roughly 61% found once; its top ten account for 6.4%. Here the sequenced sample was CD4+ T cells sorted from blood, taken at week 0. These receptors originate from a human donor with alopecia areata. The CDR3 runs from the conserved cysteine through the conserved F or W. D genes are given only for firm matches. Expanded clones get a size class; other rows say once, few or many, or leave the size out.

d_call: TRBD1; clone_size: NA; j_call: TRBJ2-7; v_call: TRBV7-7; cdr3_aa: CASSLRQGSYEQYF; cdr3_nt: TGTGCTAGCAGCCTAAGACAGGGGAGCTACGAGCAGTACTTC
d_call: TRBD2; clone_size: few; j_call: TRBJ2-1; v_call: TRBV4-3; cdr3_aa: CASSQDSGGHIEQFF; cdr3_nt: TGCGCCAGCAGCCAAGATTCGGGGGGGCATATTGAGCAGTTCTTC
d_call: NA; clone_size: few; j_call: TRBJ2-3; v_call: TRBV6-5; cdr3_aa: CASRKQGYGTDTQYF; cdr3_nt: TGTGCCAGCAGAAAACAAGGATATGGCACAGATACGCAGTATTTT
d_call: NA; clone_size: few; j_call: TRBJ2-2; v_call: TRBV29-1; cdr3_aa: CSAFGVANTGELFF; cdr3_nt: TGCAGCGCCTTCGGGGTGGCAAACACCGGGGAGCTGTTTTTT
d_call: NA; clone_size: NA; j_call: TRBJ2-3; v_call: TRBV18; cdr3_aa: CASSPPGYTDTQYF; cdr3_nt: TGTGCCAGCTCACCCCCCGGCTACACAGATACGCAGTATTTT
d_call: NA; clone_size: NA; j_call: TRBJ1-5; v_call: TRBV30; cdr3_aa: CAWSVGRGNQPQHF; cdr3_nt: TGTGCCTGGAGTGTAGGAAGGGGCAATCAGCCCCAGCATTTT
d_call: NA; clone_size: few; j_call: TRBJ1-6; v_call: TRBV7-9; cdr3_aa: CASSRQPNSPLHF; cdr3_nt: TGTGCCAGCAGTAGACAGCCTAATTCACCCCTCCACTTT
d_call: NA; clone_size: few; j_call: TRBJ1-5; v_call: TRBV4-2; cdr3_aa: CASSQDLAGSNQPQHF; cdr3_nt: TGTGCCAGCAGCCAAGATTTGGCCGGTAGCAATCAGCCCCAGCATTTT
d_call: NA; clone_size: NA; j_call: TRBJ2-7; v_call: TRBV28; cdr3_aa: CASSLTREQYF; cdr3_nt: TGTGCCAGCAGTTTGACGCGGGAGCAGTACTTC
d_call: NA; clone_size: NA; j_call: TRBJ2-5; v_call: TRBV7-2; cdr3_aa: CASSWGLETQYF; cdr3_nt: TGTGCCAGCAGCTGGGGCCTGGAGACCCAGTACTTC
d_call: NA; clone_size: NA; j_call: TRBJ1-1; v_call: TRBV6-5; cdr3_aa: CASSSWTANTEAFF; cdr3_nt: TGTGCCAGCAGTTCTTGGACAGCGAACACTGAAGCTTTCTTT
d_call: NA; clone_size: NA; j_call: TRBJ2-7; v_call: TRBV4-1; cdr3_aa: CASSQPMSSYEQYF; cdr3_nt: TGCGCCAGCAGCCAACCGATGAGCTCCTACGAGCAGTACTTC
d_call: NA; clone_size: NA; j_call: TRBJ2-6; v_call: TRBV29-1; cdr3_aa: CSVVGTTGANVLTF; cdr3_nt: TGCAGCGTTGTGGGGACAACTGGGGCCAACGTCCTGACTTTC
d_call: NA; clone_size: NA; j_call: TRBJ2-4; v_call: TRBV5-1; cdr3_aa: CASSLDRPENIQYF; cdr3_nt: TGCGCCAGCAGCTTGGACCGGCCGGAGAACATTCAGTACTTC
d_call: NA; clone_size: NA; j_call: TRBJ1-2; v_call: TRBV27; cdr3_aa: CASRIRGTGDGYGYTF; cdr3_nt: TGTGCCAGCAGGATCAGGGGTACCGGCGACGGCTATGGCTACACCTTC
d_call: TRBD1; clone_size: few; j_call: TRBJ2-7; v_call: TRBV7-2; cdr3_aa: CASSRGGQIYEQYF; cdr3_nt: TGTGCCAGCAGCAGAGGGGGACAGATCTACGAGCAGTACTTC
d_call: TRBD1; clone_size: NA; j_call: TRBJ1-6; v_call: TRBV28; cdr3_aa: CASRGTAIRNSPLHF; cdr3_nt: TGTGCCAGCAGAGGGACAGCCATTAGAAATTCACCCCTCCACTTT
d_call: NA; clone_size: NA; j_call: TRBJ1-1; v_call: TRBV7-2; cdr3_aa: CASSFGGRGEAFF; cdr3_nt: TGTGCCAGCAGCTTCGGGGGCAGGGGTGAAGCTTTCTTT
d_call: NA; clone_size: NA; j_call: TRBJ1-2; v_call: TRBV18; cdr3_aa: CASSPSEGTPVGGYTF; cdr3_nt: TGTGCCAGCTCACCTTCAGAGGGGACACCCGTCGGTGGCTACACCTTC
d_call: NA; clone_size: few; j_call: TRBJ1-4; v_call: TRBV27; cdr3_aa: CASSIRAATNEKLFF; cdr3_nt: TGTGCCAGCAGTATTAGGGCGGCAACTAATGAAAAACTGTTTTTT
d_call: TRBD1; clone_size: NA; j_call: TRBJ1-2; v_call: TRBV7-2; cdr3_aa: CASSGVQGGYGYTF; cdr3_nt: TGTGCCAGCAGCGGGGTACAGGGGGGCTATGGCTACACCTTC
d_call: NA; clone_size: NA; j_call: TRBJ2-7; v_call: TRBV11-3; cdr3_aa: CASSSAGTNSYEQYF; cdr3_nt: TGTGCCAGCAGTTCAGCGGGGACAAACTCCTACGAGCAGTACTTC
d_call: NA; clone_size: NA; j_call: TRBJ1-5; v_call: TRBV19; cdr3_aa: CASSILAPEQPQHF; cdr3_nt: TGTGCCAGTAGTATACTAGCCCCTGAGCAGCCCCAGCATTTT
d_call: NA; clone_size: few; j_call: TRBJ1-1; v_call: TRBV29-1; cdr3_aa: CSVVVTANTEAFF; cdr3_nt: TGCAGCGTTGTAGTGACAGCGAACACTGAAGCTTTCTTT
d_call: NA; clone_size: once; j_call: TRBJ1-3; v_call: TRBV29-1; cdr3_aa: CSVVVGNTIYF; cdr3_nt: TGCAGCGTTGTCGTGGGAAACACCATATATTTT
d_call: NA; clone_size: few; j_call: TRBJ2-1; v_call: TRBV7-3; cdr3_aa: CASSLTQDRSRGEQFF; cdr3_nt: TGTGCCAGCAGCTTAACACAGGATCGGTCCCGGGGTGAGCAGTTCTTC
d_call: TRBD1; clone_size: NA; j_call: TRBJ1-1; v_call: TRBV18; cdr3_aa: CASSPSTGFMNTEAFF; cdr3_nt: TGTGCCAGCTCACCATCGACAGGGTTTATGAACACTGAAGCTTTCTTT
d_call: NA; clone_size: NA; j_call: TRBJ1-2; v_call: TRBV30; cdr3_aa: CAWRRGGGSYGYTF; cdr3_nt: TGTGCCTGGAGAAGAGGAGGGGGATCTTATGGCTACACCTTC
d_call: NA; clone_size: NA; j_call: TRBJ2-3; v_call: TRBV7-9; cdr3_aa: CASSSLDTQYF; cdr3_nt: TGTGCCAGCAGCTCCCTGGATACGCAGTATTTT
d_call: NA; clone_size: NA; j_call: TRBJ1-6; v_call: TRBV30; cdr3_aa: CAWSRVSPLHF; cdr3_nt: TGTGCCTGGAGTCGTGTTTCCCCCCTCCACTTT
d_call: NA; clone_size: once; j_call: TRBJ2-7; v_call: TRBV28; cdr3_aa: CASSIGRYEQYF; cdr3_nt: TGTGCCAGCAGTATCGGGCGGTACGAGCAGTACTTC
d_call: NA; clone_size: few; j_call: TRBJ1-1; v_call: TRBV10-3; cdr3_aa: CATTGGNTEAFF; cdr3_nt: TGTGCCACCACCGGCGGAAACACTGAAGCTTTCTTT
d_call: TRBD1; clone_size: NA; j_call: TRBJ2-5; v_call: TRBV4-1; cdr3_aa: CASSQDLFGTGGQKTQYF; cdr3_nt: TGCGCCAGCAGCCAAGACCTTTTCGGGACAGGGGGTCAGAAGACCCAGTACTTC
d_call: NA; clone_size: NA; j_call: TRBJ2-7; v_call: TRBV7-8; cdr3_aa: CASSNPDEQYF; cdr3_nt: TGTGCCAGCAGCAATCCGGACGAGCAGTACTTC
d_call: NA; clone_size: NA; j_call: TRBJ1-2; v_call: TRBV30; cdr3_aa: CAWIPRTAPADGYTF; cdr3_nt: TGTGCCTGGATCCCCCGGACAGCGCCTGCTGATGGCTACACCTTC
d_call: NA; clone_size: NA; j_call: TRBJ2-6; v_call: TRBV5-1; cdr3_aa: CASSSARIASGANVLTF; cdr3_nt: TGCGCCAGCAGCTCGGCCCGAATTGCCTCTGGGGCCAACGTCCTGACTTTC
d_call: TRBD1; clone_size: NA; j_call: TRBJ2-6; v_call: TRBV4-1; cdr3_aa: CASSLRDRGSGANVLTF; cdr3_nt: TGCGCCAGCAGCCTCCGGGACAGGGGCTCCGGGGCCAACGTCCTGACTTTC
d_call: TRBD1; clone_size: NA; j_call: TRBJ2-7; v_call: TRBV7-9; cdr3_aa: CASTPGGTGVAPFHEQYF; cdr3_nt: TGTGCCAGCACCCCCGGGGGGACAGGGGTCGCCCCCTTCCACGAGCAGTACTTC
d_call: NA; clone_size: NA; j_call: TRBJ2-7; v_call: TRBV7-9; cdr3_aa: CASSLDGTYEQYF; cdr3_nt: TGTGCCAGCAGCTTAGACGGGACCTACGAGCAGTACTTC
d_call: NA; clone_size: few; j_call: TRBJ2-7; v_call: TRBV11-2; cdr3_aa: CASSLAIPSYEQYF; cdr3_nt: TGTGCCAGCAGCTTAGCCATCCCCTCCTACGAGCAGTACTTC
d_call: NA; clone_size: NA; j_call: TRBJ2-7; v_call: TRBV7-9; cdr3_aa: CASSRPPHYEQYF; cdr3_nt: TGTGCCAGCAGCCGACCACCCCACTACGAGCAGTACTTC
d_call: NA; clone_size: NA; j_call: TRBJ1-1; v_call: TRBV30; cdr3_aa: CAWSVGAAAFF; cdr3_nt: TGTGCCTGGAGTGTAGGGGCCGCGGCTTTCTTT
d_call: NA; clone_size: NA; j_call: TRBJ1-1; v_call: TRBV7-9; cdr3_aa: CASSFSRGTEAFF; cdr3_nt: TGTGCCAGCAGCTTCTCCAGGGGCACTGAAGCTTTCTTT
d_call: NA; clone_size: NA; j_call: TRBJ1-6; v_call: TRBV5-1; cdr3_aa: CASSWWGRDSPLHF; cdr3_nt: TGCGCCAGCAGCTGGTGGGGACGGGATTCACCCCTCCACTTT
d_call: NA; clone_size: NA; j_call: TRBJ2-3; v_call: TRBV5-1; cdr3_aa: CASSLDGLTDTQYF; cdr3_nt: TGCGCCAGCAGCTTGGATGGCCTCACAGATACGCAGTATTTT
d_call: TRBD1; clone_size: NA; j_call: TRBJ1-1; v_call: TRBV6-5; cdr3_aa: CASSGQGNTEAFF; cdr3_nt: TGTGCCAGCAGTGGACAGGGGAACACTGAAGCTTTCTTT
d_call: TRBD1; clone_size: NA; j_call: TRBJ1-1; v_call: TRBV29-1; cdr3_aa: CSVSGQMNTEAFF; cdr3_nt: TGCAGCGTTTCGGGACAGATGAACACTGAAGCTTTCTTT
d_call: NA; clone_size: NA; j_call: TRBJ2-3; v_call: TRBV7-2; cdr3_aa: CASSLVGGASTDTQYF; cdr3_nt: TGTGCCAGCAGCTTAGTTGGGGGGGCTAGCACAGATACGCAGTATTTT
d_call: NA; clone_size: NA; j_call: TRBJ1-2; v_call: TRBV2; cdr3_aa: CASRNMAYGYTF; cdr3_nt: TGTGCCAGCAGAAACATGGCCTATGGCTACACCTTC
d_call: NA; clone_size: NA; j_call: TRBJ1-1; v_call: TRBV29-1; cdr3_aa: CSAMRGGNTEAFF; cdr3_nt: TGCAGCGCGATGCGGGGGGGGAACACTGAAGCTTTCTTT
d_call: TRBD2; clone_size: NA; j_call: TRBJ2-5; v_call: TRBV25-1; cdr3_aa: CASSAQRGYQETQYF; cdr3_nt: TGTGCCAGCAGTGCCCAGCGGGGGTACCAAGAGACCCAGTACTTC
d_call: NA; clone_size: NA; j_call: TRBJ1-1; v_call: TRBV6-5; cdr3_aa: CASSPLWGRSTEAFF; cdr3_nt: TGTGCCAGCAGTCCCTTATGGGGTCGGAGCACTGAAGCTTTCTTT
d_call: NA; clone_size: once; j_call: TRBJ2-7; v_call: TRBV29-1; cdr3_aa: CSVFAPFTDEQYF; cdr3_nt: TGCAGCGTTTTTGCCCCTTTCACCGACGAGCAGTACTTC
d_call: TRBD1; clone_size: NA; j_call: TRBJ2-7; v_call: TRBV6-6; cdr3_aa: CASRGQGVEYEQYF; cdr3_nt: TGTGCCAGCAGGGGACAGGGGGTGGAGTACGAGCAGTACTTC